Below, one T cell receptor beta chain is given with its context. Localized lung adenocarcinoma, a non-small cell lung cancer, affected the donors. The CDR3 runs to 14 residues. Trimming removed 4 bases at V and 1 base at J, with 12 bases between. CDR1 SGHRS and CDR2 YFSETQ come from the germline V gene. The entry originates in a study of CD4 and CD8 cells across lung adenocarcinoma regions. TCRdb recomputed calls from the PCR reads with MiXCR, one row per CDR3 protein. The sample records some 4,000 distinct CDR3 sequences, 64% being singletons. The chain couples TRBV5-1 to TRBJ2-7; tentatively, D is TRBD1 (6 bases). Sequencing used CD4+ T cells from the margin of a lung tumor. This receptor was taken from a male donor with lung adenocarcinoma. The CD4 and CD8 labels of this study may be unreliable. CDR3 DNA: TGCGCCAGCAGCCGGGACACGGCATCCTACGAGCAGTACTTC. Translated, it gives CASSRDTASYEQYF.